This T cell receptor (beta chain) originates from a study of blood T cell repertoires in COVID-19. About the study: Acute and convalescent COVID-19 samples came from the United States, Italy and Spain.

Germline assignment: CDR1 SGDLS and CDR2 YYNGEE. V dropped 2 bases and J dropped 8; count of bases not matched to a gene: 5. There are 13 residues in the CDR3. This clone was seen a few times. Method: immunoSEQ multiplex PCR; TCRdb's copy keeps in-frame clones and lacks some. Found here are about 140,000 clones, 85% to 90% of them singletons; the top ten hold around 8.4%. The chain has TRBV9 and TRBJ1-2, with 8 bases lining up with TRBD1. Sequences were obtained from peripheral blood. The TCR sequence derives from a woman aged 55-75 years with acute or convalescent COVID-19. CDR3: CASSVTGGKGYTF. The CDR3, as DNA: TGTGCCAGCAGCGTCACAGGGGGGAAAGGCTACACCTTC.